Following are 18 T cell receptor beta chains from one sample sequenced in a study of T cell responses to AZD1222 COVID-19 vaccine. The repertoire was sequenced with immunoSEQ multiplex PCR; TCRdb's copy has only in-frame clones and lacks some. The sample holds about 75,000 clones, around 88% seen once. The sample was peripheral blood, taken 28 days after the second dose of the MenACWY control vaccine. The receptor set was obtained from an adult who received the MenACWY meningococcal vaccine as a control.

This clone showed up just once. The chain recombines TRBV6-5 with TRBJ1-5, with D tentatively TRBD1 (6 bases). The germline CDR1 and CDR2 sequences are MNHEY and SVGAGI. The CDR3 sequence is 13 residues long. V lost 6 bases to trimming and J lost 5 bases, with 11 bases between them. The DNA for the CDR3 is TGTGCCAGCAGCATGGACAGAGATCAGCCCCAGCATTTT. The encoded protein is CASSMDRDQPQHF.

This chain uses TRBV7-8 with TRBJ2-5, with TRBD2 as a possible D gene (6 bases). CDR1 and CDR2 (germline): SGHVS, FQNEAQ. V shed 4 bases and J shed 2 bases, with 14 bases lying between them. This CDR3 has 15 amino acids. The chain's CDR3 is CASSSPTRDQETQYF. In DNA, the CDR3 is TGTGCCAGCAGCTCTCCCACGCGGGATCAAGAGACCCAGTACTTC.

The rearrangement uses TRBV7-9 and TRBJ1-2; 11 bases match TRBD1. Germline CDR1 is SEHNR and CDR2 is FQNEAQ (reference sequence). V shed 3 bases, J shed 10 bases, and the junction held 4 bases outside the gene matches. The length of the CDR3 is 13 residues. The CDR3 DNA reads as TGTGCCAGCAGCTTGGGACAGGGGGAATACTACACCTTC. Protein product: CASSLGQGEYYTF.

V is TRBV2 and J is TRBJ1-6; D is possibly TRBD1 (6 bases). The CDR3 consists of 15 residues. Germline V gene lookup returns CDR1 SNHLY and CDR2 FYNNEI. Trimming removed 6 bases from V and 10 bases from J, with 19 bases in between. CDR3 amino acids: CASRTRQVTSSPLHF. In DNA, the CDR3 is TGTGCCAGCAGGACCCGACAGGTCACGAGCTCACCCCTCCACTTT. The whole variable domain, remainder taken from reference TRBV2 and TRBJ1-6, is EPEVTQTPSHQVTQMGQEVILRCVPISNHLYFYWYRQILGQKVEFLVSFYNNEISEKSEIFDDQFSVERPDGSNFTLKIRSTKLEDSAMYFCASRTRQVTSSPLHFGNGTRLTVT.

The chain uses TRBV4-2 and TRBJ1-2; 8 nucleotides agree with TRBD1. The ends lost 1 base at V and 7 bases at J; junction bases unmatched: 8. The CDR3 covers 15 residues. Germline V gives CDR1 LGHNA, CDR2 YNFKEQ. The DNA of the CDR3 is TGTGCCAGCAGCCAAGCTATGGCAGGGGGCCTTGGCTACACCTTC. Encoded protein: CASSQAMAGGLGYTF.

This clone appeared a single time. V gene TRBV19 combines with J gene TRBJ1-1, with 8 bases fitting TRBD1. The CDR3 runs 18 residues. The V segment lost 5 bases and the J segment 5 bases; nucleotides outside the gene matches: 19. Germline V gives CDR1 LNHDA, CDR2 SQIVND (reference sequence). DNA of the CDR3: TGTGCCAGTAGTGGTGGGCAGGGGGCTAGTTTTTCGGAAACTGAAGCTTTCTTT. It yields the protein CASSGGQGASFSETEAFF. Supplemented by reference TRBV19 and TRBJ1-1, the full variable domain reads DGGITQSPKYLFRKEGQNVTLSCEQNLNHDAMYWYRQDPGQGLRLIYYSQIVNDFQKGDIAEGYSVSREKKESFPLTVTSAQKNPTAFYLCASSGGQGASFSETEAFFGQGTRLTVV.

The genes are TRBV30 and TRBJ1-3; a weak D match, TRBD1 (6 bases). CDR1 GTSNPN and CDR2 SVGIG come from the germline V gene (reference sequence). Trimming removed 2 bases from V and 0 bases from J, with 17 bases in between. The CDR3 has 17 amino acids. This CDR3 is CAWSFTRTGSSGNTIYF. The CDR3 region has the DNA TGTGCCTGGAGTTTCACGCGTACAGGGAGCTCTGGAAACACCATATATTTT.

The CDR3 here is CAISAGTAATATNEKLFF. DNA of the CDR3: TGTGCCATCAGTGCGGGGACGGCGGCCACAGCAACTAATGAAAAACTGTTTTTT. The V gene is TRBV10-3, the J gene TRBJ1-4, with D perhaps TRBD1 (5 bases). The V end was cut by 4 bases, the J end by 0 bases, with 18 bases between. Per germline, CDR1 ENHRY and CDR2 SYGVKD. The CDR3 runs to 18 residues.

The genes are TRBV6-1 and TRBJ2-2, with D possibly matching TRBD1 (5 bases). Trimming shortened V by 2 bases and J by 2 bases, and 21 bases separated the two germline ends. The germline V gene has CDR1 MNHNS and CDR2 SASEGT. This CDR3 has 19 amino acids. The CDR3 DNA reads as TGTGCCAGCAGTGAAAGGGCTCGGAGTGGGGCGCTTAACACCGGGGAGCTGTTTTTT. Its protein product is CASSERARSGALNTGELFF.

V and J are TRBV15 and TRBJ1-5; D unclear. V lost 1 base and J lost 2, with 6 bases in between. This CDR3 contains 14 residues. The germline CDR1 and CDR2 sequences are LNHNV and YYDKDF (reference sequence). The CDR3, as DNA: TGTGCCACCAGCAGAGTGGCGGGCAATCAGCCCCAGCATTTT. It codes for CATSRVAGNQPQHF.

The chain employs TRBV6-5 and TRBJ1-3; D perhaps matches TRBD1 (5 bases). The CDR3 runs to 14 residues. Trimming cost V 5 bases and J 0 bases, with 8 bases left between them. Germline V gene lookup returns CDR1 MNHEY and CDR2 SVGAGI. The CDR3 sequence: CASSRDHSGNTIYF. The CDR3 nucleotides read TGTGCCAGCAGTCGGGACCACTCTGGAAACACCATATATTTT.

The chain uses TRBV3-1 (or the pseudogene TRBV3-2) and TRBJ1-1; D unresolved. CDR1 is LGHDT, CDR2 YNNKEL, per germline (reference sequence). Trimming stripped 0 bases from V and 1 base from J, with 6 bases between. The CDR3 sequence is 14 residues long. This chain's CDR3 is CASSQDLRNTEAFF. Written as DNA, the CDR3 is TGTGCCAGCAGCCAAGACTTAAGGAACACTGAAGCTTTCTTT.

The chain is built from TRBV6-1 and TRBJ2-2; D remains unclear. The CDR3 totals 16 residues. Trimming shortened V by 3 bases and J by 4 bases, and 15 bases separated the two germline ends. Germline lookup yields CDR1 MNHNS and CDR2 SASEGT. The CDR3 DNA reads TGTGCCAGCAGTGAGAGCTTAGGCGGCGGCACCGGGGAGCTGTTTTTT. Translated: CASSESLGGGTGELFF.

The J gene is TRBJ1-2, the V gene TRBV19; D call uncertain. Between the trimmed V and J ends, which lost 2 bases and 0 bases, there was a span of 7 bases. Per germline, CDR1 LNHDA and CDR2 SQIVND (reference sequence). The CDR3 consists of 14 residues. CDR3 region: CASSITGANYGYTF. The CDR3 coding sequence is TGTGCCAGTAGTATAACTGGGGCTAACTATGGCTACACCTTC.

The V call is TRBV30, the J call TRBJ1-5; 12 bases line up with TRBD1. CDR3 length: 17 residues. Germline lookup yields CDR1 GTSNPN and CDR2 SVGIG (reference sequence). J gave up 3 bases and V 2 bases, and 8 bases lay outside the gene matches. CDR3 protein: CAWSSGTGGDYNQPQHF. Written as DNA, the CDR3 is TGTGCCTGGAGTTCCGGGACAGGGGGCGACTACAATCAGCCCCAGCATTTT.

This rearrangement joins TRBV19 to TRBJ2-7; unclear D gene. This CDR3 spans 13 amino acids. Trimming took 1 base from V and 2 from J, leaving 6 bases between them. Per the germline V gene, CDR1 is LNHDA and CDR2 is SQIVND (reference sequence). For the CDR3, the DNA is TGTGCCAGTAGTATAGTGGCAGCCTACGAGCAGTACTTC. Amino acid sequence: CASSIVAAYEQYF.

This chain joins TRBV19 and TRBJ1-4; no clear D gene. Deletions cut 2 bases from V and 2 bases from J, with 9 bases between. The CDR3 sequence is 15 residues long. Germline lookup yields CDR1 LNHDA and CDR2 SQIVND (reference sequence). CDR3 in amino acids: CASSINRATNEKLFF. DNA of the CDR3: TGTGCCAGTAGTATAAACCGGGCTACTAATGAAAAACTGTTTTTT.

The V and J genes are TRBV15 and TRBJ1-1; D not resolved. The CDR3 runs 13 residues. The germline CDR1 and CDR2 sequences are LNHNV and YYDKDF (reference sequence). V was pared by 7 bases and J by 5 bases, with 14 bases between. CDR3: CATNRAVSTEAFF. CDR3 nucleotide sequence: TGTGCCACCAATCGGGCCGTGTCTACTGAAGCTTTCTTT.